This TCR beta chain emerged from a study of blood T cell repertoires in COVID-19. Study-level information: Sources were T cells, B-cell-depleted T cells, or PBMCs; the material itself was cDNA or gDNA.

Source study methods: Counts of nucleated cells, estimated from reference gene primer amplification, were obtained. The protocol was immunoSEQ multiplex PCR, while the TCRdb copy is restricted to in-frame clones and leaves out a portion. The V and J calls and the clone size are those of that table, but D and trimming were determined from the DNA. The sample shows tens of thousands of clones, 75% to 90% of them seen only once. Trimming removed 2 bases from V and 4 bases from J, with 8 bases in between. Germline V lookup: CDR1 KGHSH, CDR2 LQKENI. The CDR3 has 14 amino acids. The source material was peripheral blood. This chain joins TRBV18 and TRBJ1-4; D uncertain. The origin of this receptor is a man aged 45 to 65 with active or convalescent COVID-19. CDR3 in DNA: TGTGCCAGCTCACCAGGGCAAGATAATGAAAAACTGTTTTTT. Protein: CASSPGQDNEKLFF.